Shown below are 24 T cell receptor beta chains from a single sample sequenced in a study of blood T cells in healthy people across ages. PCR was performed a second time for about 7 to 12 cycles using a sample-barcoded 5' primer and a J-beta primer mix. TCRdb re-called the 5' RACE reads with MiXCR, one entry per CDR3 protein. The profile covers around 1,000,000 distinct CDR3 sequences, with approximately 25% appearing a single time and about 0.72% taken by the ten largest. These records were also assigned to another study, of T cells of mothers and their children.

The sequencing input was blood. These receptors originate from a girl aged 2 to 9 in good health.

This chain joins TRBV28 and TRBJ2-5; 10 bases agree with TRBD2. In germline, CDR1 is MDHEN, CDR2 SYDVKM. The CDR3 covers 17 residues. Losses at the gene ends were 3 bases for V and 2 bases for J; bases not matched to a gene: 9. CDR3 nucleotide sequence: TGTGCCAGCAGTTTCTATACTAGCGGGGTACGTCAAGAGACCCAGTACTTC. Its translation: CASSFYTSGVRQETQYF.

This sequence joins TRBV19 and TRBJ2-5, with D perhaps being TRBD1 or TRBD2 (6 bases each). The DNA end is more similar to TRBJ2-7, so the J call may be wrong. CDR3 length: 14 residues. Germline CDR1 is LNHDA and CDR2 is SQIVND (reference sequence). DNA for the CDR3: TGTGCCAGTAGTTCGGACGGGGGCCGCTACGAGCAGTACTTC. This codes for CASSSDGGRYEQYF.

The V call is TRBV7-9, the J call TRBJ1-4, with a possible D match to TRBD1 (6 bases). CDR1 and CDR2 from the germline V gene are SEHNR and FQNEAQ (reference sequence). This CDR3 region has 14 residues. The V end lost 6 bases, the J end lost 6 bases, and 14 bases lay between the germline ends. The CDR3, as DNA: TGTGCCAGCAGTTCCGATTGGACAGATGAAAAACTGTTTTTT. Protein: CASSSDWTDEKLFF. Supplemented by reference TRBV7-9 and TRBJ1-4, the full variable domain reads DTGVSQNPRHKITKRGQNVTFRCDPISEHNRLYWYRQTLGQGPEFLTYFQNEAQLEKSRLLSDRFSAERPKGSFSTLEIQRTEQGDSAMYLCASSSDWTDEKLFFGSGTQLSVL.

About this clonotype: The junction shows a germline mismatch at one end, possibly a read error. The chain couples TRBV11-2 to TRBJ2-1; no firm D call. CDR1 SGHAT and CDR2 FQNNGV come from the germline V gene. The CDR3 consists of 13 residues. The CDR3 DNA is TGTGCCAGCAGCTTAGGTGGGTCCAGCTACCCAATTTTC. This gives the protein CASSLGGSSYPIF.

CDR3 residues: CASNPSGGGEQFF. The CDR3 DNA reads TGTGCCAGCAACCCTAGCGGAGGAGGTGAGCAGTTCTTC. The gene calls are TRBV6-1 and TRBJ2-5; 7 bases fit TRBD2. The DNA end is a closer match to TRBJ2-1, so the J assignment may be wrong. This CDR3 spans 13 amino acids. The germline gives CDR1 MNHNS, CDR2 SASEGT.

Here the CDR3 DNA reads TGTGCCAGCAGCTTGGGATTCAGATTGGGGACAGGGCACACTGAAGCTTTCTTT. Translated: CASSLGFRLGTGHTEAFF. This chain joins TRBV5-8 and TRBJ1-1; 9 bases match TRBD1. Trimming at V came to 0 bases and at J to 3 bases, leaving 12 bases not matched to a gene. The CDR3 has 18 residues. In germline, CDR1 is SGHTS, CDR2 YDEGEE. Looking up the rest from reference TRBV5-8 and TRBJ1-1 gives the full variable domain: EAGVTQSPTHLIKTRGQQATLRCSPISGHTSVYWYQQALGLGLQFLLWYDEGEERNRGNFPPRFSGRQFPNYSSELNVNALELEDSALYLCASSLGFRLGTGHTEAFFGQGTRLTVV.

With respect to this clonotype: A much larger clone differs by one base, so this may be a read error. The rearrangement links TRBV9 to TRBJ2-6; TRBD1 matches 7 bases. This CDR3 is built from 15 residues. The germline gives CDR1 SGDLS, CDR2 YYNGEE. The junction had 9 bases not matched to a gene; V was cut back by 4 bases and J by 8 bases. The CDR3 DNA reads as TGTGCCAGCAGCACCACAGGGGAAGGGCCCAACGTCCTGACTTTC. Amino acid sequence: CASSTTGEGPNVLTF.

This clonotype was found a few times. The chain joins TRBV12-3 or TRBV12-4 to TRBJ2-5; the match to TRBD1 covers 8 bases. Trimming removed 5 bases from V and 2 bases from J; junction bases left unmatched: 7. This CDR3 comprises 15 residues. The CDR3 DNA follows: TGTGCCAGCAGTAAACAGGGGGATGGTCAAGAGACCCAGTACTTC. Its translation: CASSKQGDGQETQYF.

In regard to this clonotype: One base away lies a much larger clone, so this may be a sequencing read error. The V and J genes are TRBV20-1 and TRBJ2-5, with unresolved D. V gave up 2 bases and J gave up 0 bases, with 7 bases separating them. The length of the CDR3 is 13 residues. From germline, CDR1 is DFQATT and CDR2 SNEGSKA (reference sequence). CDR3 region: CSARLGNQETQYF. In DNA, the CDR3 is TGCAGTGCTAGACTAGGTAACCAAGAGACCCAGTACTTC.

CDR3 DNA sequence: TGTGCCAGCAGTATAGTGGGTGACAGGGGAGGCGAGCAGTACTTC. Translated, it gives CASSIVGDRGGEQYF. This rearrangement joins TRBV7-2 to TRBJ2-7, with TRBD1 matching 8 bases. CDR1 is SGHTA and CDR2 is FQGNSA in the germline V gene. V was pared by 6 bases and J by 6 bases, with 13 bases of the junction left unmatched. This CDR3 comprises 15 residues.

The chain employs TRBV7-9 and TRBJ1-2, with TRBD1 identical over 9 bases. V lost 8 bases, J lost 3 bases, and 16 bases stayed unmatched. The germline V gene has CDR1 SEHNR and CDR2 FQNEAQ (reference sequence). The CDR3 sequence is 17 residues long. The CDR3 reads CASAISGQGLGHYGYTF. The CDR3 bases are TGTGCCAGCGCTATCTCGGGACAGGGACTGGGGCACTATGGCTACACCTTC.

This chain joins TRBV28 and TRBJ2-5, with 9 bases aligning to TRBD1. The junction had 14 bases not matched to a gene; V was cut back by 5 bases and J by 1 base. The CDR3 is 18 residues long. CDR1 MDHEN and CDR2 SYDVKM come from the germline V gene. The CDR3 here is CASSQDFPRDRVQETQYF. Written as DNA, the CDR3 is TGTGCCAGCAGTCAAGACTTCCCTCGGGACAGGGTCCAAGAGACCCAGTACTTC.

This clonotype was counted a few times. The V gene is TRBV24-1, the J gene TRBJ2-4; weak D call: TRBD1 (6 bases). V was shortened by 0 bases and J by 0 bases, with 8 bases between the two germline ends. The CDR3 is 16 residues long. Germline V lookup: CDR1 KGHDR, CDR2 SFDVKD. The CDR3 loop is CATSDLGGLAKNIQYF. The CDR3, as DNA: TGTGCCACCAGTGATTTGGGGGGCCTAGCCAAAAACATTCAGTACTTC.

The chain uses TRBV27 and TRBJ1-1; unclear D gene. In germline, CDR1 is MNHEY, CDR2 SMNVEV (reference sequence). The CDR3 runs to 14 residues. Trimming took off 5 bases at V and 5 bases at J, with 15 bases between the two ends. The CDR3 sequence is CASSAFGSLTEAFF. The CDR3 bases are TGTGCCAGCAGTGCGTTTGGTAGTCTTACTGAAGCTTTCTTT.

This clonotype was detected only a few times. The rearrangement uses TRBV3-1 and TRBJ2-4; no clear D gene. The CDR3 contains 15 residues. Germline loops: CDR1 LGHDT, CDR2 YNNKEL (reference sequence). V was cut by 4 bases and J by 0 bases, with 10 bases left in between. CDR3: CASSPSFLAKNIQYF. CDR3 DNA sequence: TGTGCCAGCAGCCCCTCGTTTCTAGCCAAAAACATTCAGTACTTC.

J is TRBJ2-1 and V is TRBV20-1; TRBD2 aligns across 7 bases. CDR3 length equals 15 residues. J gave up 7 bases and V 0 bases, and 9 bases lay outside the gene matches. CDR1 DFQATT and CDR2 SNEGSKA come from the germline V gene (reference sequence). CDR3 bases: TGCAGTGCTAGAGACCCCAGGGCGGGAGTAAATGAGCAGTTCTTC. Encoded protein: CSARDPRAGVNEQFF.

V is TRBV19 and J is TRBJ2-1; D is uncertain. Trimming left V 4 bases short and J 10 bases short, with 8 bases between. Germline lookup yields CDR1 LNHDA and CDR2 SQIVND (reference sequence). The length of the CDR3 is 11 residues. CDR3 nucleotide sequence: TGTGCCAGTAGTAACGTGGGAGAGCAGTTCTTC. Residues: CASSNVGEQFF.

The CDR3 region has the DNA TGTGCCAGCAGACTCCTTAGCGGGAGCAACGAGCAGTACTTC. As protein: CASRLLSGSNEQYF. The chain links TRBV3-1 to TRBJ2-7; 9 bases are a match to TRBD2. CDR3 length equals 14 residues. V was clipped by 6 bases and J by 5 bases; unmatched bases: 8. Per the germline V gene, CDR1 is LGHDT and CDR2 is YNNKEL (reference sequence).

This clonotype was seen a few times. This chain uses TRBV12-3 or TRBV12-4 with TRBJ1-1, with a weak D call TRBD1 (5 bases). The CDR3 is 11 amino acids. V lost 10 bases and J 8 bases, leaving 14 bases between the germline ends. CDR3 DNA sequence: TGTGCCAACTCCCTTGGGGGAGAAGCTTTCTTT. Translated, it gives CANSLGGEAFF.

This clonotype turned up a few times. The chain is built from TRBV5-1 and TRBJ1-1; D is perhaps TRBD1 (5 bases). The CDR3 totals 13 residues. CDR1 and CDR2 from the germline V gene are SGHRS and YFSETQ. Trimming pared 0 bases from V and 4 bases from J, leaving 7 bases between. In DNA form, the CDR3 reads TGCGCCAGCAGCTTGGCCGGGACCACTGAAGCTTTCTTT. It translates to CASSLAGTTEAFF.

This clonotype was counted many times. This chain connects TRBV12-3 or TRBV12-4 to TRBJ2-3, with D tentatively TRBD2 (5 bases). Trimming cost V 6 bases and J 6 bases, with 10 bases left between them. The CDR3 sequence is 12 residues long. CDR3 coding DNA: TGTGCCAGCAGCTTACAGCGGGATACGCAGTATTTT. Its translation is CASSLQRDTQYF.

A word on this clonotype: The junction and the germline gene differ at one end; a read error may be behind it. The genes are TRBV5-1 and TRBJ2-7; TRBD1 matches at 8 bases. Germline V gives CDR1 SGHRS, CDR2 YFSETQ. CDR3 length: 14 residues. The DNA for the CDR3 is TGCGCCTGCAGCTTGGACAGGGAGAAGAACGAGCAGTACTTC. Protein sequence: CACSLDREKNEQYF.

This chain joins TRBV20-1 and TRBJ2-6; D is perhaps TRBD1 or TRBD2 (5 bases each). Germline CDR1 is DFQATT and CDR2 is SNEGSKA (reference sequence). The CDR3 consists of 16 residues. Trimming stripped 5 bases from V and 2 bases from J, with 16 bases between. CDR3 sequence: CSASPEGRAGANVLTF. For the CDR3, the DNA is TGCAGTGCTTCGCCCGAGGGGCGGGCTGGGGCCAACGTCCTGACTTTC.

This clonotype has a single count. V is TRBV5-1 and J is TRBJ2-5; 8 bases line up with TRBD1. CDR1 is SGHRS and CDR2 is YFSETQ in the germline V gene. The trim removed 2 bases at V and 7 bases at J, leaving 10 bases unmatched. CDR3 length: 15 residues. In nucleotides, the CDR3 is TGCGCCAGCAGCTTTGAGCAGGGGGCAAAGGTGACCCAGTACTTC. As protein: CASSFEQGAKVTQYF.